This TCR beta chain came from a study of blood T cells in healthy people across ages. Whole-study findings and limits: The unsorted PBMCs prevented any conclusive comparison of naive versus antigen-experienced cells.

For this clonotype: Its antigen is not identified.

A sample-barcoded 5' primer and a J-beta primer mix were used in a second PCR of roughly 6 to 11 cycles. TCRdb fed the 5' RACE reads into MiXCR, producing one record per CDR3 protein. This sample has about 1.5 million distinct CDR3 sequences, with around two fifths found just once. This CDR3 spans 15 amino acids. CDR1 and CDR2 (germline): MNHEY, SMNVEV (reference sequence). V trimming: 2 bases; J trimming: 6 bases; junction bases outside the gene matches: 7. The chain couples TRBV27 to TRBJ2-3; TRBD2 matches at 8 bases. The sequenced material came from blood. The receptor was isolated from a woman between 18 and 29 years old in good health. The CDR3 DNA reads as TGTGCCAGCAGTTTAAGCGGGAGCGCCTCCGATACGCAGTATTTT. Encoded protein: CASSLSGSASDTQYF.